This passage covers 23 T cell receptor beta chains from one sample sequenced in a study of identical twins. Each CDR3 protein is one row after TCRdb ran MiXCR on the 5' RACE reads. Of hundreds of thousands of distinct CDR3 sequences listed, around 9.6% are singletons. The sequenced sample consisted of memory (CD45RO+) T cells sorted from blood. Receptor source: a young woman in good health.

This clonotype occurred many times. This rearrangement joins TRBV20-1 to TRBJ1-2; D unresolved. The CDR3 is made up of 13 amino acids. The germline CDR1 and CDR2 sequences are DFQATT and SNEGSKA (reference sequence). The V and J ends lost 0 bases and 10 bases respectively, with 15 bases between them. CDR3 in DNA: TGCAGTGCTAGAGATTACTCTGGGCAGGACTACACCTTC. Its protein is CSARDYSGQDYTF.

This clonotype has at least ten counts. The rearrangement joins TRBV5-1 to TRBJ1-5, with D hard to call. Trimming stripped 0 bases from V and 5 bases from J, with 6 bases between. The V gene's germline CDR1 is SGHRS and CDR2 YFSETQ. This CDR3 has 13 residues. The CDR3 reads CASSLDVDQPQHF. The CDR3 DNA is TGCGCCAGCAGCTTGGATGTGGATCAGCCCCAGCATTTT.

The table lists this clonotype with many counts. The DNA of the CDR3 is TGCAGTGCTAGAAGGTCGGAGGAGGGTTTGGCTTTCTTT. This sequence encodes CSARRSEEGLAFF. The chain couples TRBV20-1 to TRBJ1-1; D unresolved. Germline CDR1 reads DFQATT; CDR2 reads SNEGSKA (reference sequence). The V gene lost 2 bases and the J gene lost 11 bases, with 18 bases spanning the gap. This CDR3 contains 13 residues.

V gene TRBV27 combines with J gene TRBJ2-7; 16 bases are shared with TRBD2. The CDR3 runs to 17 residues. CDR1 MNHEY and CDR2 SMNVEV come from the germline V gene (reference sequence). Trimming removed 7 bases from V and 7 bases from J; junction bases left unmatched: 13. CDR3 sequence (DNA): TGTGCCAGCACCGCTGCCCTGGGACTAGCGGGAGGGGGTGAGCAGTACTTC. It codes for CASTAALGLAGGGEQYF.

Concerning this clonotype: The junction differs from germline at one of its ends, possibly a read error. The chain combines TRBV7-7 with TRBJ2-1; D gene unclear. CDR1 and CDR2 (germline): SSHAT, FNYEAQ (reference sequence). The CDR3 runs 15 residues. The CDR3 here is CASSRSPISYNEQFF. The CDR3 DNA reads TGTGCTAGCAGCAGGAGCCCAATCTCCTACAATGAGCAGTTCTTC. The full variable domain, rest sourced from reference TRBV7-7 and TRBJ2-1, is GAGVSQSPRYKVTKRGQDVTLRCDPISSHATLYWYQQALGQGPEFLTYFNYEAQPDKSGLPSDRFSAERPEGSISTLTIQRTEQRDSAMYRCASSRSPISYNEQFFGPGTRLTVL.

The table lists this clonotype with many counts. The chain is built from TRBV12-3 or TRBV12-4 and TRBJ2-7; TRBD1 agrees at 9 bases. V was clipped by 4 bases and J by 5 bases; unmatched bases: 3. CDR3 length: 13 residues. In DNA, the CDR3 is TGTGCCAGCAGTTGGGGACAGGGCGACGAGCAGTACTTC. Translating gives CASSWGQGDEQYF.

The J gene is TRBJ2-5, the V gene TRBV3-1; TRBD2 is a possible D gene (6 bases). V was shortened by 4 bases and J by 5 bases, with 23 bases between the two germline ends. The V gene's germline CDR1 is LGHDT and CDR2 YNNKEL (reference sequence). The CDR3 totals 17 residues. The CDR3 region is CASSLRGLGGSGETQYF. For the CDR3, the DNA is TGTGCCAGCAGCCTCCGAGGATTGGGAGGTAGTGGGGAGACCCAGTACTTC.

This clonotype was observed a handful of times. V usage is TRBV20-1 and J usage is TRBJ2-5, with TRBD2 as a possible D gene (6 bases). The CDR3 runs to 14 residues. Germline V gene sequence: CDR1 DFQATT, CDR2 SNEGSKA (reference sequence). V was shortened by 6 bases and J by 6 bases, with 20 bases between the two germline ends. CDR3 amino acids: CSAPNWGGEKTQYF. CDR3 in DNA: TGCAGTGCCCCAAACTGGGGAGGCGAAAAGACCCAGTACTTC.

The rearrangement uses TRBV20-1 and TRBJ2-7, with TRBD2 matching 12 bases. Germline V gene sequence: CDR1 DFQATT, CDR2 SNEGSKA (reference sequence). CDR3 length equals 14 residues. V dropped 5 bases and J dropped 6; count of bases not matched to a gene: 8. The CDR3 nucleotides read TGCAGTGCTCTAGCGGGAGGGGCCCGGGGCGAGCAGTACTTC. Its translation: CSALAGGARGEQYF.

The rearrangement joins TRBV6-2 or TRBV6-3 to TRBJ2-7; tentatively, D is TRBD2 (6 bases). Germline V lookup: CDR1 MNHEY, CDR2 SVGEGT. Trimming removed 7 bases from V and 7 bases from J, with 14 bases in between. CDR3 length equals 12 residues. This chain's CDR3 is CASTGTSREQYF. The CDR3 coding sequence is TGTGCCAGCACCGGGACTTCCCGGGAGCAGTACTTC.

This clonotype was observed a handful of times. The chain is built from TRBV24-1 and TRBJ2-1; 9 nucleotides line up with TRBD2. Germline values: CDR1 KGHDR, CDR2 SFDVKD. V lost 4 bases, J lost 12 bases, and 9 bases stayed unmatched. The CDR3 has 14 amino acids. The CDR3 loop is CATSEGGGAGAQFF. In nucleotides, the CDR3 is TGTGCCACCAGTGAGGGCGGGGGGGCAGGTGCGCAGTTCTTC.

The V gene is TRBV6-5, the J gene TRBJ1-2; 10 nucleotides align to TRBD1. This CDR3 contains 15 residues. V was clipped by 4 bases and J by 4 bases; unmatched bases: 6. Germline V gene sequence: CDR1 MNHEY, CDR2 SVGAGI. CDR3 region: CASSWVGQGIYGYTF. CDR3 sequence (DNA): TGTGCCAGCAGTTGGGTGGGACAGGGGATCTATGGCTACACCTTC.

The chain recombines TRBV6-5 with TRBJ1-1; D is unresolved. Trimming removed 4 bases from V and 0 bases from J, with 9 bases in between. The CDR3 has 14 amino acids. Germline CDR1 and CDR2: MNHEY and SVGAGI. CDR3 residues: CASSFATMNTEAFF. The CDR3 DNA sequence: TGTGCCAGCAGTTTCGCCACCATGAACACTGAAGCTTTCTTT.

This clonotype was observed at least ten times. The rearrangement uses TRBV7-9 and TRBJ2-3, with D possibly matching TRBD2 (5 bases). This CDR3 is 17 amino acids long. V was cut by 4 bases and J by 0 bases, with 17 bases left in between. CDR1 and CDR2 from the germline V gene are SEHNR and FQNEAQ (reference sequence). The CDR3 sequence is CASSSPQQTTSTDTQYF. CDR3 nucleotide sequence: TGTGCCAGCAGCTCCCCTCAACAGACTACTAGCACAGATACGCAGTATTTT.

This clonotype showed up just a few times. The chain links TRBV29-1 to TRBJ2-7; D may correspond to TRBD1 or TRBD2 (5 bases each). The germline gives CDR1 SQVTM, CDR2 ANQGSEA. This CDR3 is built from 11 residues. The ends were cut back, 1 base at V and 7 bases at J, with 8 bases in the middle. Written as DNA, the CDR3 is TGCAGCGTTGAAGGGGGCGGGGAGCAGTACTTC. It encodes CSVEGGGEQYF.

This chain connects TRBV7-6 to TRBJ1-6; D might be TRBD1 (5 bases). The CDR3 spans 16 residues. Trimming removed 5 bases from V and 6 bases from J, with 17 bases in between. Germline-derived CDR1 and CDR2 are SGHVS and FNYEAQ. The CDR3, as DNA: TGTGCCAGCAGCCCGGAGGGGCCCCTAACTAATTCACCCCTCCACTTT. Its protein product is CASSPEGPLTNSPLHF.

V and J are TRBV6-6 and TRBJ2-1; D not certain. CDR3 length equals 12 residues. CDR1 is MNHNY and CDR2 is SVGAGI in the germline V gene (reference sequence). The V end lost 4 bases, the J end lost 4 bases, and 5 bases lay between the germline ends. CDR3 sequence: CASSSPYNEQFF. In DNA form, the CDR3 reads TGTGCCAGCAGTTCCCCTTACAATGAGCAGTTCTTC.

This clonotype was recorded at least ten times. J is TRBJ2-3 and V is TRBV20-1; TRBD2 aligns across 13 bases. Germline CDR1 reads DFQATT; CDR2 reads SNEGSKA (reference sequence). The CDR3 consists of 14 residues. The J segment lost 3 bases and the V segment lost 7 bases, leaving 4 bases of the junction unmatched. The CDR3 sequence: CSVKLAGGTDTQYF. The CDR3 coding sequence is TGCAGTGTTAAACTAGCGGGAGGGACAGATACGCAGTATTTT.

This clonotype was observed a handful of times. This chain joins TRBV2 and TRBJ2-3, with 9 bases fitting TRBD2. Germline V gives CDR1 SNHLY, CDR2 FYNNEI. V lost 6 bases, J lost 4 bases, and 8 bases stayed unmatched. This CDR3 region has 15 residues. CDR3 nucleotide sequence: TGTGCCAGCAGATTCGGGGGCGGGGGGGCAGATACGCAGTATTTT. Translation gives CASRFGGGGADTQYF.

This clonotype was detected a few times. V usage is TRBV3-1 and J usage is TRBJ2-5; the D call may be TRBD1 or TRBD2 (5 bases each). The V gene lost 8 bases and the J gene lost 5 bases, with 15 bases spanning the gap. Germline-derived CDR1 and CDR2 are LGHDT and YNNKEL (reference sequence). CDR3 length equals 13 residues. In DNA form, the CDR3 reads TGTGCCAGCGGTCAGGGATCGGGGGAGACCCAGTACTTC. This sequence encodes CASGQGSGETQYF.

At least ten counts were recorded for this clonotype. The rearrangement links TRBV12-3 or TRBV12-4 to TRBJ1-5, with 7 bases that match TRBD1. V gave up 6 bases and J gave up 4 bases; unmatched junction bases: 6. This CDR3 spans 14 amino acids. In nucleotides, the CDR3 is TGTGCCAGCAGGCCAGGGGGTATGAATCAGCCCCAGCATTTT. Amino acids: CASRPGGMNQPQHF.

Ten or more counts support this clonotype. The V and J genes are TRBV7-9 and TRBJ2-5; 7 nucleotides line up with TRBD1. This CDR3 has 14 amino acids. The junction had 3 bases not matched to a gene; V was cut back by 1 base and J by 4 bases. Per germline, CDR1 SEHNR and CDR2 FQNEAQ (reference sequence). This CDR3 reads CASSLGRQGETQYF. The CDR3 DNA sequence: TGTGCCAGCAGCTTAGGCAGACAGGGAGAGACCCAGTACTTC.

This chain uses TRBV12-3 or TRBV12-4 with TRBJ2-5; 9 nucleotides line up with TRBD2. This CDR3 comprises 17 residues. After removal of 6 bases from V and 4 bases from J, the junction contained 15 bases not matched to a gene. CDR3 sequence (DNA): TGTGCCAGCAGCCCGTTGGGCGGGGGGGGAGGAGGAGAGACCCAGTACTTC. Amino acids: CASSPLGGGGGGETQYF.